This T cell receptor beta chain was recovered during a study of cytomegalovirus exposure and HLA in healthy donors. Overall study findings and caveats: About 87% or about 30% of the time was how often most TCR beta V segments were productive, according to an earlier analysis. Among TCR beta chains, those listed as cytomegalovirus-associated numbered around 180.

Germline trimming cut 7 bases from V and 8 bases from J; bases unmatched to any gene: 16. Per germline, CDR1 SEHNR and CDR2 FQNEAQ (reference sequence). There are 15 residues in the CDR3. PCR was performed using 60 Vbeta and 13 Jbeta primers. Only in-frame clones appear in the TCRdb table, and some are missing; sequencing was by immunoSEQ multiplex PCR. The profile shows around 150,000 clones, 80% to 90% of them singletons. Points on this clone: The antigen remains unidentified.

The sequenced sample consisted of PBMCs. The sequence derives from a man aged 18 to 29 in good health and CMV-seropositive. The rearrangement joins TRBV7-9 to TRBJ1-2; 7 nucleotides line up with TRBD1. CDR3 bases: TGTGCCAGCACCACCGGGACAGAGACTCTCCGGGGCTACACCTTC. Residues: CASTTGTETLRGYTF.